The present TCR beta chain was sequenced within a study of regulatory T cells in long-lasting Graves disease. The CDR3 extends over 14 amino acids. Germline values: CDR1 SGHRS, CDR2 YFSETQ. V was trimmed by 0 bases and J by 5 bases, leaving 10 bases between them. Regarding time point: newly diagnosed GD, antithyroid drugs for less than 3 months. The authors made the TCR library using RNA they extracted from PBMCs. Many counts were recorded for this clonotype. Arm-PCR of CDR3 regions with iRepertoire HTBI primers generated TCR beta libraries. TCRdb processed the multiplex PCR reads anew with MiXCR; each CDR3 protein has one entry. The sample gives hundreds of thousands of distinct CDR3 sequences, approximately 15% of which show up once; roughly 30% is in the top ten. These data are also associated with another study on T cells in Graves' hyperthyroidism and ophthalmopathy.

V is TRBV5-1 and J is TRBJ2-3; D gene uncertain. This TCR came from a man aged 40-49 years with Graves disease. The material sequenced was peripheral blood mononuclear cells (PBMCs), taken at new diagnosis, from a patient treated with antithyroid drugs. CDR3 sequence (DNA): TGCGCCAGCAGCTTGGAGGGCTGGGGAGATACGCAGTATTTT. It encodes CASSLEGWGDTQYF.